These 16 T cell receptor beta chains were sequenced from one sample in a study of cytomegalovirus exposure and HLA in healthy donors. 60 Vbeta and 13 Jbeta primers were used in PCR. Measured with immunoSEQ multiplex PCR; TCRdb has only the in-frame clones, and not every one. This sample's table reports about 32,000 clones. Source material: PBMCs. The receptor set was obtained from a female donor in good health and CMV-seronegative.

The rearrangement joins TRBV5-6 to TRBJ2-1, with D tentatively TRBD2 (6 bases). Germline V gene sequence: CDR1 SGHDT, CDR2 YYEEEE. V was shortened by 4 bases and J by 0 bases, with 20 bases between the two germline ends. The CDR3 sequence is 18 residues long. The DNA for the CDR3 is TGTGCCAGCAGCCACCTGGGAGGAGGGGAAAGCTCCTACAATGAGCAGTTCTTC. It yields the protein CASSHLGGGESSYNEQFF.

V and J are TRBV7-6 and TRBJ2-5; D remains ambiguous. Germline V gene sequence: CDR1 SGHVS, CDR2 FNYEAQ. CDR3 length: 11 residues. The germline V and J ends were trimmed by 4 bases and 7 bases, with 7 bases remaining between them. The CDR3 nucleotides read TGTGCCAGCAGCTACTCCGGGACCCAGTACTTC. This translates into CASSYSGTQYF.

The chain is built from TRBV6-1 and TRBJ2-7, with TRBD1 identical over 8 bases. Germline V gene sequence: CDR1 MNHNS, CDR2 SASEGT. This CDR3 has 14 amino acids. V lost 10 bases and J lost 3; bases outside the gene matches: 11. This CDR3 reads CAIIPGQDDYEQYF. DNA of the CDR3: TGTGCCATAATACCGGGACAGGATGACTACGAGCAGTACTTC.

The chain is built from TRBV7-9 and TRBJ2-7; D gene unclear. CDR3 length: 12 residues. Germline V gene sequence: CDR1 SEHNR, CDR2 FQNEAQ (reference sequence). V was pared by 0 bases and J by 9 bases, with 9 bases between. CDR3 residues: CASSLATTWQYF. CDR3 nucleotides: TGTGCCAGCAGCTTAGCAACGACATGGCAGTACTTC.

As concerns this clone: The junction differs from germline at one of its ends, possibly a read error. The chain has TRBV20-1 and TRBJ1-2; D perhaps matches TRBD1 (5 bases). The CDR3 runs 11 residues. Germline CDR1 is DFQATT and CDR2 is SNEGSKA (reference sequence). Written as DNA, the CDR3 is TGCAGTGCTAGAGATCTGACAGCCATCCGATTC. Its protein is CSARDLTAIRF.

V is TRBV5-1 and J is TRBJ2-2; TRBD2 is a possible D gene (5 bases). The CDR3 loop spans 16 amino acids. Per the germline V gene, CDR1 is SGHRS and CDR2 is YFSETQ. Deletions cut 4 bases from V and 6 bases from J, with 19 bases between. The CDR3 nucleotides are TGCGCCAGCAGCCCTGATTGGGGATCCGGGGCCGGGGAGCTGTTTTTT. This sequence encodes CASSPDWGSGAGELFF.

The chain has TRBV18 and TRBJ2-7; D possibly corresponds to TRBD2 (6 bases). V lost 2 bases to trimming and J lost 7 bases, with 12 bases between them. This CDR3 contains 13 residues. Per germline, CDR1 KGHSH and CDR2 LQKENI. CDR3 region: CASSPDRDSEQYF. CDR3 coding DNA: TGTGCCAGCTCACCAGACCGGGACTCGGAGCAGTACTTC.

The chain has TRBV5-6 and TRBJ1-6; D perhaps matches TRBD1 (6 bases). This CDR3 region has 16 residues. V gave up 4 bases and J gave up 6 bases, with 17 bases separating them. The germline CDR1 and CDR2 sequences are SGHDT and YYEEEE. CDR3 residues: CASSALGGLSNSPLHF. The CDR3 DNA is TGTGCCAGCAGCGCCCTGGGGGGGCTTAGTAATTCACCCCTCCACTTT.

This chain joins TRBV6-5 and TRBJ1-1; possible D gene TRBD1, 6 bases. Germline CDR1 and CDR2: MNHEY and SVGAGI. V was cut by 6 bases and J by 0 bases, with 11 bases left in between. This CDR3 region has 14 residues. CDR3 residues: CASRAGVVNTEAFF. The CDR3, as DNA: TGTGCCAGCAGGGCAGGGGTGGTGAACACTGAAGCTTTCTTT.

The chain joins TRBV28 to TRBJ1-2; TRBD1 matches 8 bases. CDR1 and CDR2 (germline): MDHEN, SYDVKM. V lost 6 bases to trimming and J lost 7 bases; unmatched junction nucleotides: 16. This CDR3 has 16 residues. The CDR3 bases are TGTGCCAGCAGCCTAAGGGCCCAAGACAGGGGCCGTGGCTACACCTTC. Its translation is CASSLRAQDRGRGYTF.

The chain recombines TRBV9 with TRBJ2-5; D is unresolved. CDR1 SGDLS and CDR2 YYNGEE come from the germline V gene. The CDR3 length is 17 residues. V lost 0 bases and J 0 bases, leaving 15 bases between the germline ends. The CDR3 spells CASSVGSSTKYQETQYF. DNA of the CDR3: TGTGCCAGCAGCGTAGGTTCTAGTACAAAATACCAAGAGACCCAGTACTTC.

The chain uses TRBV15 and TRBJ1-6; TRBD1 is a possible D gene (6 bases). CDR1 and CDR2 (germline): LNHNV, YYDKDF (reference sequence). V was pared by 3 bases and J by 9 bases, with 18 bases between. The CDR3 sequence is 16 residues long. The CDR3 reads CATSSGRGGRGSPLHF. In DNA, the CDR3 is TGTGCCACCAGCAGCGGCCGGGGGGGGCGCGGTTCACCCCTCCACTTT. Combining the CDR3 with reference TRBV15 and TRBJ1-6 gives the whole variable domain DAMVIQNPRYQVTQFGKPVTLSCSQTLNHNVMYWYQQKSSQAPKLLFHYYDKDFNNEADTPDNFQSRRPNTSFCFLDIRSPGLGDTAMYLCATSSGRGGRGSPLHFGNGTRLTVT.

This chain links TRBV6-1 with TRBJ1-1; TRBD1 agrees at 7 bases. Losses at the gene ends were 3 bases for V and 2 bases for J; bases not matched to a gene: 6. The V gene's germline CDR1 is MNHNS and CDR2 SASEGT. The CDR3 has 15 amino acids. The CDR3 nucleotides read TGTGCCAGCAGTGACTCAGGGGGTATAAACACTGAAGCTTTCTTT. Translating gives CASSDSGGINTEAFF.

The rearrangement links TRBV29-1 to TRBJ2-3; TRBD2 might be the D (6 bases). The CDR3 is 13 amino acids. V lost 5 bases and J 4 bases, leaving 13 bases between the germline ends. The germline gives CDR1 SQVTM, CDR2 ANQGSEA. The CDR3 DNA reads as TGCAGCGTTAGGGGCGGGATATCAGATACGCAGTATTTT. Protein product: CSVRGGISDTQYF.

The chain employs TRBV19 and TRBJ2-1; the D gene is possibly TRBD2 (5 bases). The V end was cut by 2 bases, the J end by 5 bases, with 13 bases between. This CDR3 spans 15 amino acids. CDR1 and CDR2 (germline): LNHDA, SQIVND (reference sequence). CDR3 in amino acids: CASSITGEIDNEQFF. The CDR3 nucleotides are TGTGCCAGTAGTATAACCGGGGAGATCGACAATGAGCAGTTCTTC. Looking up the rest from reference TRBV19 and TRBJ2-1 gives the full variable domain: DGGITQSPKYLFRKEGQNVTLSCEQNLNHDAMYWYRQDPGQGLRLIYYSQIVNDFQKGDIAEGYSVSREKKESFPLTVTSAQKNPTAFYLCASSITGEIDNEQFFGPGTRLTVL.

The chain employs TRBV7-9 and TRBJ2-3; 9 nucleotides match TRBD1. V was pared by 4 bases and J by 1 base, with 3 bases of the junction left unmatched. This CDR3 region has 15 residues. Germline V gene sequence: CDR1 SEHNR, CDR2 FQNEAQ (reference sequence). The CDR3 DNA is TGTGCCAGCAGCTCCTGGACAGGGGGCACAGATACGCAGTATTTT. This codes for CASSSWTGGTDTQYF.